A single T cell receptor (beta chain) is shown here with its context. The antigen is unknown. The length of the CDR3 is 19 residues. Germline V gene data show CDR1 as LGHDT and CDR2 as YNNKEL (reference sequence). Germline trimming cut 0 bases from V and 1 base from J; bases unmatched to any gene: 11. The data derive from a study of Ad26.COV2.S vaccination and SARS-CoV-2 variants. Study-level information: Donor participated within the Ad26.COV2.S arm of the COV1001 trial.

Clones were read by immunoSEQ multiplex PCR, and TCRdb kept only the in-frame ones, dropping some. The table lists roughly 270,000 clones, about 89% of them singletons, with about 3.5% in the top ten. Overall study results and limits: Placebo recipients trailed vaccine recipients in spike-specific TCR breadth. Substantial breadth was reportedly displayed by spike-specific CD8+ and CD4+ T cell responses after vaccination. Vaccine and placebo groups showed comparable non-spike TCR breadth.

This sample's treatment: about 20 received Ad26.COV2.S at low or high dose, single or two shots; about 5 received placebo; per-sample allocation not given. Day 63 after the first injection of vaccine or placebo was the sampling time. The rearrangement uses TRBV3-1 (or the pseudogene TRBV3-2) and TRBJ2-2, with 7 bases matching TRBD1. The TCR comes from a person aged 18-65 years who received the Ad26.COV2.S COVID-19 vaccine or a placebo. Material: peripheral blood, obtained in a trial of Ad26.COV2.S vaccine versus placebo. The DNA for the CDR3 is TGTGCCAGCAGCCAAGATACCAGGACCGGGACAGAGAACACCGGGGAGCTGTTTTTT. It is translated as CASSQDTRTGTENTGELFF.